The subject of this entry is one T cell receptor (beta chain). This entry is derived from a study of blood T cell repertoires in COVID-19. This CDR3 has 15 amino acids. CDR1 and CDR2 from the germline V gene are MNHEY and SVGAGI. Germline trimming cut 3 bases from V and 8 bases from J; bases unmatched to any gene: 11. Libraries were prepared by immunoSEQ multiplex PCR; TCRdb keeps only in-frame clonotypes and omits some of them. The sample includes under 300,000 clones, roughly 87% of them seen just once. Source material: peripheral blood. The origin of this receptor is a man in his 60s who had recovered from COVID-19. The chain joins TRBV6-5 to TRBJ2-5; 8 bases align to TRBD2. CDR3 region: CASSYLTSARNTQYF. The CDR3 coding sequence is TGTGCCAGCAGTTATTTGACTAGCGCGCGGAATACCCAGTACTTC.